The 28 T cell receptor beta chains listed next were all sequenced from one sample in a study of blood T cell repertoires in COVID-19. Method: immunoSEQ multiplex PCR; TCRdb's copy keeps in-frame clones and lacks some. The table records a few hundred thousand clones, 84% of them present only once. Sequenced input: PBMCs or T cells enriched from blood (not recorded which). The receptors originated from a man between 50 and 59 years old who had recovered from COVID-19.

This rearrangement joins TRBV5-4 to TRBJ1-2; TRBD1 agrees at 10 bases. Germline-derived CDR1 and CDR2 are SGHNT and YYREEE (reference sequence). The CDR3 has 19 amino acids. After removal of 2 bases from V and 0 bases from J, the junction contained 13 bases not matched to a gene. As DNA, the CDR3 is TGTGCCAGCAGCTTCCCGGGACAGGGGACGGGGATGGCTAACTATGGCTACACCTTC. This gives the protein CASSFPGQGTGMANYGYTF.

This chain uses TRBV6-5 with TRBJ2-5; weak D call: TRBD2 (6 bases). V lost 6 bases to trimming and J lost 2 bases, with 7 bases between them. The CDR3 is 12 residues long. CDR1 is MNHEY, CDR2 SVGAGI, per germline. DNA of the CDR3: TGTGCCAGCAGGGGGGGACAAGAGACCCAGTACTTC. Amino acid sequence: CASRGGQETQYF.

V usage is TRBV27 and J usage is TRBJ2-7; 8 bases align to TRBD2. Trimming at V came to 2 bases and at J to 13 bases, leaving 10 bases not matched to a gene. The V gene's germline CDR1 is MNHEY and CDR2 SMNVEV (reference sequence). The CDR3 spans 13 residues. The CDR3 region has the DNA TGTGCCAGCAGTTTACTCGGCGGGAGGCGCCAATACTTC. The encoded protein is CASSLLGGRRQYF.

The chain uses TRBV28 and TRBJ2-1; tentatively, D is TRBD2 (5 bases). Germline V gene sequence: CDR1 MDHEN, CDR2 SYDVKM. V shed 4 bases and J shed 5 bases, with 18 bases lying between them. The CDR3 runs 16 residues. CDR3 residues: CASSYPPPGSHNEQFF. CDR3 DNA: TGTGCCAGCAGTTACCCCCCCCCGGGGTCGCACAATGAGCAGTTCTTC.

The chain uses TRBV19 and TRBJ1-2, with D uncertain. This CDR3 region has 15 residues. Trimming removed 5 bases at V and 6 bases at J, with 19 bases between. The V gene's germline CDR1 is LNHDA and CDR2 SQIVND (reference sequence). CDR3 DNA: TGTGCCAGTAGTCCCCGCGGAGGGCCTAATAATGGCTACACCTTC. Amino acid sequence: CASSPRGGPNNGYTF.

The chain links TRBV11-2 to TRBJ2-2, with D possibly TRBD2 on 6 matching bases. CDR1 and CDR2 (germline): SGHAT, FQNNGV. V was cut by 1 base and J by 0 bases, with 9 bases left in between. CDR3 size: 16 residues. The CDR3 loop is CASSLGLGANTGELFF. The CDR3 DNA follows: TGTGCCAGCAGCTTAGGACTAGGCGCGAACACCGGGGAGCTGTTTTTT.

This sequence joins TRBV3-1 (or the pseudogene TRBV3-2) and TRBJ1-3; no definite D call. The CDR3 extends over 14 amino acids. V shed 0 bases and J shed 0 bases, with 3 bases lying between them. Per the germline V gene, CDR1 is LGHDT and CDR2 is YNNKEL (reference sequence). CDR3 residues: CASSQDSSGNTIYF. Here the CDR3 DNA reads TGTGCCAGCAGCCAAGACAGCTCTGGAAACACCATATATTTT.

The gene calls are TRBV29-1 and TRBJ2-2; D call uncertain. Per germline, CDR1 SQVTM and CDR2 ANQGSEA. The CDR3 loop spans 13 amino acids. The ends were cut back, 3 bases at V and 0 bases at J, with 5 bases in the middle. The CDR3 spells CSVEPANTGELFF. CDR3 DNA: TGCAGCGTTGAGCCAGCGAACACCGGGGAGCTGTTTTTT.

The chain joins TRBV19 to TRBJ1-2, with D perhaps TRBD1 (5 bases). Germline V gene lookup returns CDR1 LNHDA and CDR2 SQIVND (reference sequence). V was trimmed by 7 bases and J by 2 bases, leaving 14 bases between them. The CDR3 spans 14 residues. The CDR3 loop is CASTVTDRNYGYTF. The CDR3 nucleotides are TGTGCCAGTACTGTCACCGACAGAAACTATGGCTACACCTTC.

V usage is TRBV5-4 and J usage is TRBJ2-3, with 9 bases fitting TRBD2. V lost 3 bases to trimming and J lost 1 base; unmatched junction nucleotides: 3. CDR1 is SGHNT and CDR2 is YYREEE in the germline V gene (reference sequence). The length of the CDR3 is 15 residues. In nucleotides, the CDR3 is TGTGCCAGCAGCTCTAGCGGGGCAGGCACAGATACGCAGTATTTT. Translated: CASSSSGAGTDTQYF.

The chain links TRBV9 to TRBJ1-6, with 7 bases matching TRBD1. V dropped 4 bases and J dropped 7; count of bases not matched to a gene: 11. This CDR3 spans 16 amino acids. The germline gives CDR1 SGDLS, CDR2 YYNGEE. This CDR3 is CASSPSWTGRNSPLHF. In nucleotides, the CDR3 is TGTGCCAGCAGCCCCTCTTGGACAGGACGAAATTCACCCCTCCACTTT. Supplemented by reference TRBV9 and TRBJ1-6, the full variable domain reads DSGVTQTPKHLITATGQRVTLRCSPRSGDLSVYWYQQSLDQGLQFLIQYYNGEERAKGNILERFSAQQFPDLHSELNLSSLELGDSALYFCASSPSWTGRNSPLHFGNGTRLTVT.

This chain connects TRBV5-4 to TRBJ1-6; 8 bases are a match to TRBD1. CDR3 length: 15 amino acids. V trimming: 0 bases; J trimming: 11 bases; junction bases outside the gene matches: 7. CDR1 is SGHNT and CDR2 is YYREEE in the germline V gene (reference sequence). The CDR3 region is CASSLAGRGPAPLHF. The CDR3 DNA reads as TGTGCCAGCAGCTTGGCCGGCAGGGGGCCAGCACCCCTCCACTTT. Drawing the rest from reference TRBV5-4 and TRBJ1-6, the complete variable domain is ETGVTQSPTHLIKTRGQQVTLRCSSQSGHNTVSWYQQALGQGPQFIFQYYREEENGRGNFPPRFSGLQFPNYSSELNVNALELDDSALYLCASSLAGRGPAPLHFGNGTRLTVT.

This sequence joins TRBV19 and TRBJ1-2; D remains unclear. The CDR3 contains 17 residues. V was clipped by 4 bases and J by 1 base, with 19 bases between them. Germline lookup yields CDR1 LNHDA and CDR2 SQIVND (reference sequence). DNA of the CDR3: TGTGCCAGTAGTACCCCGAGCCGGCCCCGCGGTAACTATGGCTACACCTTC. Translating gives CASSTPSRPRGNYGYTF.

The chain links TRBV3-1 (or the pseudogene TRBV3-2) to TRBJ2-7; the D gene is possibly TRBD2 (6 bases). V was cut by 8 bases and J by 1 base, with 12 bases left in between. CDR1 LGHDT and CDR2 YNNKEL come from the germline V gene (reference sequence). The CDR3 runs to 13 residues. DNA of the CDR3: TGTGCCAGCGGGGGGAGGAATTCCTACGAGCAGTACTTC. The encoded protein is CASGGRNSYEQYF.

This sequence joins TRBV5-8 and TRBJ1-1; D may be TRBD1 (5 bases). The V and J ends lost 4 bases and 5 bases respectively, with 15 bases between them. The CDR3 contains 14 residues. Germline CDR1 reads SGHTS; CDR2 reads YDEGEE. The CDR3 DNA reads as TGTGCCAGCAGCCTAACCGGGGGGTGGACTGAAGCTTTCTTT. Encoded protein: CASSLTGGWTEAFF. The full variable domain, completed using reference TRBV5-8 and TRBJ1-1, is EAGVTQSPTHLIKTRGQQATLRCSPISGHTSVYWYQQALGLGLQFLLWYDEGEERNRGNFPPRFSGRQFPNYSSELNVNALELEDSALYLCASSLTGGWTEAFFGQGTRLTVV.

The chain recombines TRBV28 with TRBJ2-3, with 10 nucleotides matching TRBD2. From germline, CDR1 is MDHEN and CDR2 SYDVKM. The CDR3 totals 16 residues. The junction had 4 bases not matched to a gene; V was cut back by 3 bases and J by 1 base. The CDR3 region has the DNA TGTGCCAGCAGTTTCGGGCTAGCGGGAGGCACAGATACGCAGTATTTT. It encodes CASSFGLAGGTDTQYF.

This sequence joins TRBV7-6 and TRBJ1-2; tentatively, D is TRBD1 (6 bases). The V end lost 1 base, the J end lost 8 bases, and 11 bases lay between the germline ends. CDR1 and CDR2 from the germline V gene are SGHVS and FNYEAQ. This CDR3 comprises 13 residues. This CDR3 reads CASSLVGGEGYTF. In DNA, the CDR3 is TGTGCCAGCAGCTTAGTTGGGGGCGAGGGCTACACCTTC. The full variable domain, with the rest looked up from reference TRBV7-6 and TRBJ1-2, is GAGVSQSPRYKVTKRGQDVALRCDPISGHVSLYWYRQALGQGPEFLTYFNYEAQQDKSGLPNDRFSAERPEGSISTLTIQRTEQRDSAMYRCASSLVGGEGYTFGSGTRLTVV.

The gene calls are TRBV2 and TRBJ2-7; the D is unclear. The CDR3 is made up of 14 amino acids. The germline V gene has CDR1 SNHLY and CDR2 FYNNEI. The germline V and J ends were trimmed by 4 bases and 5 bases, with 15 bases remaining between them. In DNA, the CDR3 is TGTGCCAGCAGTGTGGAGAGGCTTAGCCACGAGCAGTACTTC. Amino acid sequence: CASSVERLSHEQYF. The entire variable domain, with the rest obtained from reference TRBV2 and TRBJ2-7, is as follows: EPEVTQTPSHQVTQMGQEVILRCVPISNHLYFYWYRQILGQKVEFLVSFYNNEISEKSEIFDDQFSVERPDGSNFTLKIRSTKLEDSAMYFCASSVERLSHEQYFGPGTRLTVT.

The chain combines TRBV28 with TRBJ1-5; D uncertain. Germline CDR1 reads MDHEN; CDR2 reads SYDVKM. Trimming removed 3 bases from V and 8 bases from J, with 14 bases in between. CDR3 length: 14 residues. This CDR3 reads CASSFLGGLKPQHF. CDR3 coding DNA: TGTGCCAGCAGTTTCCTTGGCGGGCTCAAGCCCCAGCATTTT.

V and J are TRBV7-2 and TRBJ1-4; tentatively, D is TRBD1 (6 bases). V lost 5 bases to trimming and J lost 5 bases, with 15 bases between them. The CDR3 is made up of 15 amino acids. Germline values: CDR1 SGHTA, CDR2 FQGNSA. The CDR3 coding sequence is TGTGCCAGCAGCCAGCAGGGGATGCGAAATGAAAAACTGTTTTTT. Residues: CASSQQGMRNEKLFF. Together with reference TRBV7-2 and TRBJ1-4, the CDR3 gives the full variable domain: GAGVSQSPSNKVTEKGKDVELRCDPISGHTALYWYRQSLGQGLEFLIYFQGNSAPDKSGLPSDRFSAERTGGSVSTLTIQRTQQEDSAVYLCASSQQGMRNEKLFFGSGTQLSVL.

The chain carries TRBV28 and TRBJ1-2; possible D gene TRBD1, 6 bases. CDR3 length: 12 residues. The germline CDR1 and CDR2 sequences are MDHEN and SYDVKM. V lost 5 bases, J lost 5 bases, and 9 bases lay in between. CDR3 sequence: CASSADRYGYTF. CDR3 sequence (DNA): TGTGCCAGCAGTGCTGACAGGTATGGCTACACCTTC.

This chain joins TRBV6-2 or TRBV6-3 and TRBJ2-3; 7 bases line up with TRBD2. The J segment lost 1 base and the V segment lost 1 base, leaving 14 bases of the junction unmatched. The CDR3 has 19 residues. The germline gives CDR1 MNHEY, CDR2 SVGEGT. CDR3 nucleotide sequence: TGTGCCAGCAGTTACTACCCCACCCAACTAGCGAGGGGCACAGATACGCAGTATTTT. Translated: CASSYYPTQLARGTDTQYF.

This chain uses TRBV7-9 with TRBJ1-2; D is ambiguous. This CDR3 is built from 13 residues. Deletions cut 1 base from V and 6 bases from J, with 9 bases between. Germline CDR1 SEHNR, CDR2 FQNEAQ (reference sequence). The CDR3 is CASSLGQNHGYTF. CDR3 bases: TGTGCCAGCAGCTTAGGGCAGAACCATGGCTACACCTTC.

This chain joins TRBV9 and TRBJ1-4; 10 bases line up with TRBD1. The CDR3 has 15 residues. The ends lost 3 bases at V and 7 bases at J; junction bases unmatched: 6. Germline lookup yields CDR1 SGDLS and CDR2 YYNGEE. CDR3 loop: CASSAQTGGSEKLFF. Here the CDR3 DNA reads TGTGCCAGCAGCGCCCAGACAGGGGGCTCTGAAAAACTGTTTTTT. Filled out from reference TRBV9 and TRBJ1-4, the complete variable domain reads DSGVTQTPKHLITATGQRVTLRCSPRSGDLSVYWYQQSLDQGLQFLIQYYNGEERAKGNILERFSAQQFPDLHSELNLSSLELGDSALYFCASSAQTGGSEKLFFGSGTQLSVL.

The genes are TRBV2 and TRBJ2-7; 9 positions match TRBD2. The germline V gene encodes CDR1 SNHLY and CDR2 FYNNEI. This CDR3 contains 14 residues. V was clipped by 7 bases and J by 2 bases; unmatched bases: 6. CDR3: CASTSGGLTYEQYF. The CDR3 DNA is TGTGCCAGCACCAGCGGGGGGTTAACCTACGAGCAGTACTTC.

The chain recombines TRBV30 with TRBJ1-1; D is unresolved. The germline CDR1 and CDR2 sequences are GTSNPN and SVGIG (reference sequence). This CDR3 region has 11 residues. The V gene lost 0 bases and the J gene lost 8 bases, with 7 bases spanning the gap. The CDR3 DNA sequence: TGTGCCTGGAGTGTACCGGTAGAAGCTTTCTTT. This sequence encodes CAWSVPVEAFF.

The genes are TRBV21-1 and TRBJ2-4; the listed D gene, TRBD2, was not tested against the DNA. TRBV21-1 is an annotated pseudogene. The CDR3 is 18 residues long. CDR3 amino acids: CASSKPCWREIAKNIQYF. Written as DNA, the CDR3 is TGTGCCAGCAGCAAACCCTGCTGGCGGGAGATAGCCAAAAACATTCAGTACTTC.

The V gene is TRBV18, the J gene TRBJ1-1; D gene unclear. The CDR3 runs 14 residues. V dropped 3 bases and J dropped 7 bases, with 15 bases sitting between them. Germline V gives CDR1 KGHSH, CDR2 LQKENI. The CDR3 spells CASSPLVRIGEAFF. The CDR3 nucleotides read TGTGCCAGCTCACCTCTAGTTAGGATAGGTGAAGCTTTCTTT.